The next 6 T cell receptor beta chains were all read from a single sample in a study of T cell changes during pregnancy in multiple sclerosis. Sequencing was performed with immunoSEQ multiplex PCR; in TCRdb, only in-frame clones are kept and a portion is missing. The sample includes about 49,000 clones, around 90% seen only once; the top ten take under 6.5%. This specimen consisted of peripheral blood, obtained after pregnancy. The receptors derive from a female donor in good health, enrolled as a control in a pregnancy study.

The chain uses TRBV7-3 and TRBJ1-2; TRBD1 aligns across 8 bases. The CDR3 extends over 15 amino acids. CDR1 SGHTA and CDR2 FQGTGA come from the germline V gene. V shed 4 bases and J 0 bases; nucleotides not matched to a gene: 4. The CDR3 reads CASSSGTGSNYGYTF. CDR3 DNA sequence: TGTGCCAGCAGCTCCGGGACAGGTTCTAACTATGGCTACACCTTC.

This chain connects TRBV5-6 to TRBJ2-1; maybe TRBD2 (5 bases). Germline V gene data show CDR1 as SGHDT and CDR2 as YYEEEE. The CDR3 length is 14 residues. V was pared by 0 bases and J by 9 bases, with 13 bases between. In DNA form, the CDR3 reads TGTGCCAGCAGCTTGGTAGCGCTAGACTCTGAGCAGTTCTTC. This translates into CASSLVALDSEQFF.

The chain employs TRBV19 and TRBJ1-6; D gene unclear. CDR3 size: 14 residues. Germline V gene lookup returns CDR1 LNHDA and CDR2 SQIVND (reference sequence). Trimming stripped 3 bases from V and 4 bases from J, with 7 bases between. The CDR3 spells CASSIDLYNSPLHF. As DNA, the CDR3 is TGTGCCAGTAGTATCGACTTGTATAATTCACCCCTCCACTTT.

The chain carries TRBV5-4 and TRBJ1-3, with TRBD1 matching over 11 bases. V lost 4 bases, J lost 2 bases, and 2 bases stayed unmatched. Germline V CDR1 and CDR2: SGHNT, YYREEE (reference sequence). There are 15 residues in the CDR3. CDR3: CASSEDRGPGNTIYF. Written as DNA, the CDR3 is TGTGCCAGCAGCGAGGACAGGGGGCCTGGAAACACCATATATTTT.

The chain couples TRBV11-2 to TRBJ1-2; 7 nucleotides match TRBD1. Germline V gene data show CDR1 as SGHAT and CDR2 as FQNNGV. With 0 bases clipped from V and 2 bases from J, the junction kept 9 bases outside the gene matches. The CDR3 loop spans 17 amino acids. For the CDR3, the DNA is TGTGCCAGCAGCTTAGATGGTAATCCGGGACAGAACTATGGCTACACCTTC. This gives the protein CASSLDGNPGQNYGYTF.

The genes are TRBV19 and TRBJ1-1; D call uncertain. The CDR3 spans 17 residues. V was pared by 5 bases and J by 2 bases, with 21 bases between. CDR1 and CDR2 from the germline V gene are LNHDA and SQIVND (reference sequence). CDR3 coding DNA: TGTGCCAGTAGTTCCAAGGAGTACACGAAAACCAACACTGAAGCTTTCTTT. Its protein is CASSSKEYTKTNTEAFF.